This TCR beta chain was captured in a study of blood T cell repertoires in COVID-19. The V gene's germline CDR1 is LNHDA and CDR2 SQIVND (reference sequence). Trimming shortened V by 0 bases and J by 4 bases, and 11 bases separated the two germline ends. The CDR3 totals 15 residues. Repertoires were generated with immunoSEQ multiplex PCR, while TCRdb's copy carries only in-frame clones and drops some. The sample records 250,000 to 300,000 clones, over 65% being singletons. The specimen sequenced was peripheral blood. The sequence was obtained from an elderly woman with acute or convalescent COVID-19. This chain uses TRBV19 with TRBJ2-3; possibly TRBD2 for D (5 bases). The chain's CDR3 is CASSIEGEGSDTQYF. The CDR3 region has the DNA TGTGCCAGTAGTATAGAAGGAGAGGGCTCAGATACGCAGTATTTT. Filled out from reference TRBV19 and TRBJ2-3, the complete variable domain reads DGGITQSPKYLFRKEGQNVTLSCEQNLNHDAMYWYRQDPGQGLRLIYYSQIVNDFQKGDIAEGYSVSREKKESFPLTVTSAQKNPTAFYLCASSIEGEGSDTQYFGPGTRLTVL.